Many counts were recorded for the clone carrying this T cell receptor beta chain. The CDR3 runs to 13 residues. The V and J ends lost 2 bases and 1 base respectively, with 3 bases between them. These data belong to a study of neurological immune-mediated disorders. TCRdb reprocessed the 5' RACE reads via MiXCR and lists one record per CDR3 protein. This sample yields roughly 90,000 distinct CDR3 sequences, of which around 3.6% are seen a single time; approximately 3% belongs to the top ten. Sequenced: PBMCs. The gene calls are TRBV12-3 or TRBV12-4 and TRBJ1-5, with unresolved D. The TCR was taken from a woman aged 45 to 65 with multiple sclerosis. CDR3 DNA sequence: TGTGCCAGCAGTTTATGGAGCAATCAGCCCCAGCATTTT. It encodes CASSLWSNQPQHF.